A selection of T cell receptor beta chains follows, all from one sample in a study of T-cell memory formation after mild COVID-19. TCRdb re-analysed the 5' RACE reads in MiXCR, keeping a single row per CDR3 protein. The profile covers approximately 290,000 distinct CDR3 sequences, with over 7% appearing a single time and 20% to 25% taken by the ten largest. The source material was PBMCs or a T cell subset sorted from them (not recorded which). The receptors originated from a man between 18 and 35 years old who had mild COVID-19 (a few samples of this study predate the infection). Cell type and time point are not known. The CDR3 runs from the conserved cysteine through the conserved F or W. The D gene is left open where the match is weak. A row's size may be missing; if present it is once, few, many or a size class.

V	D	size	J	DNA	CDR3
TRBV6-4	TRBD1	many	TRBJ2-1	TGTGCCAGCAGTGACCCCCGACAGGGCAATGAGCAGTTCTTC	CASSDPRQGNEQFF
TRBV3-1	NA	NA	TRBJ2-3	TGTGCCAGCAGCCAAGGACGCCTCGGGGGCGCAGATACTCAGTATTTT	CASSQGRLGGADTQYF
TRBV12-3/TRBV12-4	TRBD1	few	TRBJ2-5	TGTGCCAGCAGAAAGGCCGGGACAGGGGGCGAGACCCAGTACTTC	CASRKAGTGGETQYF
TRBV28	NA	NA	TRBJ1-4	TGTGCCAGCAGTTTATCAGGGGTTGCAACTAATGAAAAACTGTTTTTT	CASSLSGVATNEKLFF
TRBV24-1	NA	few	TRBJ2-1	TGTGCCACCAGTGATTTCGGGCATGACGGAAATGAGCAGTTCTTC	CATSDFGHDGNEQFF
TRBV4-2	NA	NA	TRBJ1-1	TGTGCCAGCAGCCAAGATAGGGGGTACACTGAAGCTTTCTTT	CASSQDRGYTEAFF
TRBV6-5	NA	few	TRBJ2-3	TGTGCCAGCAGTTTATTCAGAAGCAGCACAGATACGCAGTATTTT	CASSLFRSSTDTQYF
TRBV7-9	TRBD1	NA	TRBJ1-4	TGTGCCAGCAGCCCGAAACAGGGGGCGACTAATGAAAAACTGTTTTTT	CASSPKQGATNEKLFF
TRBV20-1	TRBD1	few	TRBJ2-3	TGCAGTGCTAGATCACTCCCGGGACAGGGGTCAGATACGCAGTATTTT	CSARSLPGQGSDTQYF
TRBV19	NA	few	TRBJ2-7	TGTGCCAGTAGTACCTCAAAATACGAGCAGTACTTC	CASSTSKYEQYF
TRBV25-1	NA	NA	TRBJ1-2	TGTGCCAGCAGTGACCAACAGGTCTATGGCTACACCTTC	CASSDQQVYGYTF
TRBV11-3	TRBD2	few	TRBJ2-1	TGTGCCAGCAGCTTAGATCCGACGGGGGGGTCGGAGCAGTTCTTC	CASSLDPTGGSEQFF
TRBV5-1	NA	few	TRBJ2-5	TGCGCCAGCAGCATGGACAGCGCGAGGGGAGAGACCCAGTACTTC	CASSMDSARGETQYF
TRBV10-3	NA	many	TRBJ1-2	TGTGCCATCAACCCCGACGGATCCAACTATGGCTACACCTTC	CAINPDGSNYGYTF
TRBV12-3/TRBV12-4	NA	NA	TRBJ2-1	TGTGCCAGCAGCCTCCCGACGGAGGGCAATGAGCAGTTCTTC	CASSLPTEGNEQFF
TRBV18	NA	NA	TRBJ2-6	TGTGCCAGCTCACCACCGGGGACTGGGGCCAACGTCCTGACTTTC	CASSPPGTGANVLTF
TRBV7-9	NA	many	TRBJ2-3	TGTGCCAGCAGCGCAGGCCCAGATACGCAGTATTTT	CASSAGPDTQYF
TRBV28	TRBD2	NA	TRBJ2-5	TGTGCCAGCACTGTTACTAGCGGGGGAGAGACCCAGTACTTC	CASTVTSGGETQYF
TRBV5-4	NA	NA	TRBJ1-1	TGTGCCAGCAGCCCCGGGGGGACCCTGAACACTGAAGCTTTCTTT	CASSPGGTLNTEAFF
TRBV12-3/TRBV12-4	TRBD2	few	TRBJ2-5	TGTGCCAGCAGTCCTCGACTAGCGGGGAGGGAGACCCAGTACTTC	CASSPRLAGRETQYF
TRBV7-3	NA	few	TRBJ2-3	TGTGCCAGCAGCTCCGCTTTGGGGGCAGATACGCAGTATTTT	CASSSALGADTQYF
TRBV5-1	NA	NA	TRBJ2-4	TGCGCCAGCAGCTTGGACGGGGGATTAAACATTCAGTACTTC	CASSLDGGLNIQYF
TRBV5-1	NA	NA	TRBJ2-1	TGCGCCAGCAGCTTGGGGGCGGGGAATGAGCAGTTCTTC	CASSLGAGNEQFF
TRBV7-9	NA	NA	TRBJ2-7	TGTGCCAGCAGCTTTTGGGTCTACGAGCAGTACTTC	CASSFWVYEQYF
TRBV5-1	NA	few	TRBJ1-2	TGCGCCAGCAGCTCCCTGACAGATTCCTATGGCTACACCTTC	CASSSLTDSYGYTF
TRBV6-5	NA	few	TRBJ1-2	TGTGCCAGCAGTTACGAAGACAGGAGAACCTATGATGGCTACACCTTC	CASSYEDRRTYDGYTF
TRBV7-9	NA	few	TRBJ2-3	TGTGCCAGCAGCTTGGATTCAGTTGTGCCCACAGATACGCAGTATTTT	CASSLDSVVPTDTQYF
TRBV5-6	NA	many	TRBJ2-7	TGTGCCAGCAGCTTTTGGGGACCCGAGCAGTACTTC	CASSFWGPEQYF
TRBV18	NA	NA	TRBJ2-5	TGTGCCAGCTCACCAGAGAGGGAGACCCAGTACTTC	CASSPERETQYF
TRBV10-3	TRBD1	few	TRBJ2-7	TGTGCCATCAGTGCTTTTGGGACAGGGATTGGAGAGCAGTACTTC	CAISAFGTGIGEQYF
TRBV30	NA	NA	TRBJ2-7	TGTGCCTGGAGTATAGGGGTGCATCCCTACGAGCAGTACTTC	CAWSIGVHPYEQYF
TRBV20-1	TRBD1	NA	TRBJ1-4	TGCAGTGCTAGAGATAACAGGGGTGGGGAAAAACTGTTTTTT	CSARDNRGGEKLFF
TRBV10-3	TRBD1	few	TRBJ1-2	TGTGCCACTCACAGGGGTGCAGGGTCCGGCTACACCTTC	CATHRGAGSGYTF
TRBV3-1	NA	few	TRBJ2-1	TGTGCCAGCAGCCAAGATACCGTCGACAATGAGCAGTTCTTC	CASSQDTVDNEQFF
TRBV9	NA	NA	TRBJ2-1	TGTGCCAGCAGCCTCACGGGCGGGACGCTCAATGAGCAGTTCTTC	CASSLTGGTLNEQFF
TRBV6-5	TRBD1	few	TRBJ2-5	TGTGCCAGCAGTTCCTGGACAGGGGCGCAGGAGACCCAGTACTTC	CASSSWTGAQETQYF
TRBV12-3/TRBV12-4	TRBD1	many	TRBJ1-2	TGTGCCAGCAGCCCCGGACAGGGGTATGGCTACACCTTC	CASSPGQGYGYTF
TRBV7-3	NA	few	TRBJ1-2	TGTGCCAGCAGCCCCCGGGACAAGAGTGGCTACACCTTC	CASSPRDKSGYTF
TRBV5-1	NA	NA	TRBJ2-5	TGCGCCAGCAGCTTGGACTTCGCCCAGGAGACCCAGTACTTC	CASSLDFAQETQYF
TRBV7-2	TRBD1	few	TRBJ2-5	TGTGCCAGCAGCTCAGGGGACAGCGGAAAAGAGACCCAGTACTTC	CASSSGDSGKETQYF
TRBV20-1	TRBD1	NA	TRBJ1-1	TGCAGTGCTAGAGGCCTCAGGGGGGACACTGAAGCTTTCTTT	CSARGLRGDTEAFF
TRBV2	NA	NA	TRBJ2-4	TGTGCCAGCAGTGCCCCGGGAAAAACGATTCAGTACTTC	CASSAPGKTIQYF
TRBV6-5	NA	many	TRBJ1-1	TGTGCCAGCAGCTCCAACACTGAAGCTTTCTTT	CASSSNTEAFF
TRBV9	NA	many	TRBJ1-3	TGTGCCAGCAGCTTTCGGACGGCTGGAAACACCATATATTTT	CASSFRTAGNTIYF
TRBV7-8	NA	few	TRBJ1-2	TGTGCCAGCAGCCCAGCGATGGCGGGGCGCGGCTACACCTTC	CASSPAMAGRGYTF
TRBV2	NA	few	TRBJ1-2	TGTGCCAGCAGTGAAGTGGTGACCGGCTACACCTTC	CASSEVVTGYTF
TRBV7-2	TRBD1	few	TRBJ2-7	TGTGCCAGCAGCTTAGGGACAGGGGGCTCCTACGAGCAGTACTTC	CASSLGTGGSYEQYF
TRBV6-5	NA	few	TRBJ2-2	TGTGCCAGCAGTGCCATAATATCCACCGGGGAGCTGTTTTTT	CASSAIISTGELFF